This TCR beta chain was found in a study of blood T cell repertoires in COVID-19. Background on the study: Samples taken during acute and convalescent COVID-19 were collected in the United States, Italy and Spain. T cells, B-cell-depleted T cells, or PBMCs provided the cDNA or gDNA that served as material.

CDR3 length equals 17 residues. V gave up 5 bases and J gave up 1 base; unmatched junction bases: 12. CDR1 and CDR2 from the germline V gene are LGHDT and YNNKEL (reference sequence). Generated by immunoSEQ multiplex PCR, the TCRdb table keeps only in-frame clones and is missing some. Of about 330,000 clones in the sample, around 90% were seen once. Sequenced input: PBMCs or T cells enriched from blood (not recorded which). The chain couples TRBV3-1 (or the pseudogene TRBV3-2) to TRBJ2-5, with 8 positions matching TRBD1. The sequence was collected from a man aged 25-45 years who had recovered from COVID-19. CDR3 protein: CASSFRDRLALQETQYF. The CDR3, as DNA: TGTGCCAGCAGCTTCCGGGACAGGCTCGCTCTCCAAGAGACCCAGTACTTC.